This T cell receptor beta chain appears in the sequencing data of a study of shared T cell receptors in the human thymus. The V and J ends lost 1 base and 2 bases respectively, with 15 bases between them. Germline CDR1 and CDR2: SGHVS and FNYEAQ. CDR3 length: 16 residues. Assay used: immunoSEQ multiplex PCR; TCRdb lists only in-frame clones, some missing. This sample carries approximately 760,000 clones, approximately 85% of them seen once, and the ten largest clones take 0.008% to 0.011%. Another study also made use of these data, one on human thymus T cells. From that report: Among the donors, all were healthy Finnish infants having corrective surgery for congenital heart defects. It was from resections taken during corrective heart surgery that the thymus tissue came. Apparent skewing of V and J gene usage characterized both thymic and blood repertoires. Related research described thymic repertoires that were highly overlapping among unrelated individuals.

The sequence was obtained from a girl under three years old with a congenital heart defect. The sample taken for sequencing was thymocytes. This chain joins TRBV7-6 and TRBJ2-7; a possible D gene is TRBD1 (6 bases). Here the CDR3 DNA reads TGTGCCAGCAGCTTAGGCCTGCTGGGACAAGCCTACGAGCAGTACTTC. Its protein is CASSLGLLGQAYEQYF.